This T cell receptor (beta chain) is drawn from a study of cytomegalovirus exposure and HLA in healthy donors. Across the study: A subsequent analysis reported that the 110 or so validation repertoires were produced on the same platform that had also been used for the approximately 700 first-cohort repertoires.

The donors were in the 120-subject validation cohort, distinct from the approximately 670-subject first cohort. The CDR3 is made up of 13 amino acids. Trimming left V 5 bases short and J 6 bases short, with 10 bases between. Germline lookup yields CDR1 SGHTA and CDR2 FQGNSA. Study outcomes and limitations: The classifier was said to identify cytomegalovirus status with high specificity and sensitivity. 150 to 200 TCR beta chains were listed as cytomegalovirus-associated.

Profiled with immunoSEQ multiplex PCR; TCRdb holds only in-frame clones, not every one. The sample holds roughly 200,000 clones, roughly 86% seen once. Details on this clone: Its antigen remains unknown.

This chain joins TRBV7-2 and TRBJ2-2; no clear D gene. The source is a man aged 30 to 39 in good health and CMV-seropositive. Sequenced input: PBMCs. The DNA of the CDR3 is TGTGCCAGCAGCCTGAGATGGTCCGGGGAGCTGTTTTTT. Translated, it gives CASSLRWSGELFF.